This T cell receptor (beta chain) was recovered during a study of T cell responses to AZD1222 COVID-19 vaccine. General study results and limits: Donors in the cohort were predominantly white British and more often female, and clonal diversity was possibly underestimated.

Method: immunoSEQ multiplex PCR; TCRdb's copy keeps in-frame clones and lacks some. The table lists more than 100,000 clones, about 90% of them singletons. Remarks on this clone: The antigen is not known.

The sequence came from an adult in good health. Sequencing used peripheral blood, obtained on day 0 of AZD1222 vaccination.

DNA for the CDR3: TGTGCCAGCAGTGGACAGGGCACGAATTCACCCCTCCACTTT. Translating it yields CASSGQGTNSPLHF. The rearrangement links TRBV2 to TRBJ1-6, with TRBD1 matching 7 bases. Germline V gene lookup returns CDR1 SNHLY and CDR2 FYNNEI. Unmatched junction bases numbered 4, after V lost 4 bases and J lost 7 bases. The CDR3 is made up of 14 amino acids.